The sequence of this T cell receptor beta chain was determined in a study of T cell responses to AZD1222 COVID-19 vaccine. Regarding the study as a whole: Repertoire samples came only from after the peak T cell response. Seropositive at baseline were only a handful of AZD1222 recipients. The reported proportion of spike-specific TCRs targeting unmutated variant regions was nearly half. A mostly white British donor set with more females was recruited, and clonal diversity was possibly underestimated.

As regards this clone: Its antigen is still unknown.

The CDR3 has 13 amino acids. V was trimmed by 4 bases and J by 5 bases, leaving 11 bases between them. CDR1 and CDR2 from the germline V gene are LGHDT and YNNKEL (reference sequence). Method: immunoSEQ multiplex PCR; TCRdb's copy keeps in-frame clones and lacks some. This table holds approximately 83,000 clones, about 93% found once. Sequencing used peripheral blood, obtained on day 0 of MenACWY control vaccination. The rearrangement uses TRBV3-1 (or the pseudogene TRBV3-2) and TRBJ2-5; perhaps TRBD2 as D (6 bases). The sequence derives from an adult in good health. CDR3 DNA: TGTGCCAGCAGCCGAATAGCGGTGGAGACCCAGTACTTC. It codes for CASSRIAVETQYF.